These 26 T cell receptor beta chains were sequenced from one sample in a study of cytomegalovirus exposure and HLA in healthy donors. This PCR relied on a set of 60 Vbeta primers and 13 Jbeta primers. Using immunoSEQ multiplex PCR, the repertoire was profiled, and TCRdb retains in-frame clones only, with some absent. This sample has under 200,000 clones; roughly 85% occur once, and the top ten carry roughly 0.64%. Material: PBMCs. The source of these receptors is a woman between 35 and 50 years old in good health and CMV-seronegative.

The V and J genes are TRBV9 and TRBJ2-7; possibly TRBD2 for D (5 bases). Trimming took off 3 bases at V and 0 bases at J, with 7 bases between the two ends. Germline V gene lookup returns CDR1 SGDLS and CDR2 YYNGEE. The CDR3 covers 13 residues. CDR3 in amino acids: CASSDDYSYEQYF. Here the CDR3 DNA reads TGTGCCAGCAGCGACGACTACTCCTACGAGCAGTACTTC.

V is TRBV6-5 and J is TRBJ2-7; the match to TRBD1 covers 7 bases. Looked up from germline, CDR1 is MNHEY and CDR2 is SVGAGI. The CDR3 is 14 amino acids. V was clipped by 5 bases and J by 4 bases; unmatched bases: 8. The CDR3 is CASSHTRGRYEQYF. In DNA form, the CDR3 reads TGTGCCAGCAGTCACACGAGGGGGCGATACGAGCAGTACTTC.

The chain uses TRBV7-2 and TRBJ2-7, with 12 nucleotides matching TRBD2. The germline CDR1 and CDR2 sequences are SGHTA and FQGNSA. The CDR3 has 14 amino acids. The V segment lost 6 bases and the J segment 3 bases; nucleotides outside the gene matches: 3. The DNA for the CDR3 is TGTGCCAGCAGGATGACTAGCGGGAGCTACGAGCAGTACTTC. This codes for CASRMTSGSYEQYF.

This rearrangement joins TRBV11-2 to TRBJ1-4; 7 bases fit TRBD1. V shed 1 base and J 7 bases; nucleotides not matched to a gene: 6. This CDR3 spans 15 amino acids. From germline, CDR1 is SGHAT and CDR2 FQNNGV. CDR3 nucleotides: TGTGCCAGCAGCTTAGTACAGGCAGGGGGTGAAAAACTGTTTTTT. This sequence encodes CASSLVQAGGEKLFF. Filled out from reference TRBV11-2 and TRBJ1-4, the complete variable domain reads EAGVAQSPRYKIIEKRQSVAFWCNPISGHATLYWYQQILGQGPKLLIQFQNNGVVDDSQLPKDRFSAERLKGVDSTLKIQPAKLEDSAVYLCASSLVQAGGEKLFFGSGTQLSVL.

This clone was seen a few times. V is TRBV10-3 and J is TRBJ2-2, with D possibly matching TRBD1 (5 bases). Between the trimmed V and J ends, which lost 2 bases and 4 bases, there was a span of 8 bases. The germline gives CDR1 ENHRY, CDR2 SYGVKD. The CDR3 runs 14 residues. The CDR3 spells CAISERQGTGELFF. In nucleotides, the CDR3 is TGTGCCATCAGTGAGAGGCAGGGCACCGGGGAGCTGTTTTTT.

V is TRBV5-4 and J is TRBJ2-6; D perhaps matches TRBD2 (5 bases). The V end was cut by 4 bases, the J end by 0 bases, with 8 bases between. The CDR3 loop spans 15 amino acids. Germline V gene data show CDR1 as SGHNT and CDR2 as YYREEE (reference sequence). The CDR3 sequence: CASSQAGSGANVLTF. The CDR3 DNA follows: TGTGCCAGCAGCCAGGCGGGCTCTGGGGCCAACGTCCTGACTTTC.

The CDR3 region has the DNA TGTGCCAGTAGTCCTGGACTAGCGGGAGCTGTGGGGGACTACGAGCAGTACTTC. Residues: CASSPGLAGAVGDYEQYF. This rearrangement joins TRBV19 to TRBJ2-7, with 13 bases matching TRBD2. CDR3 length: 18 residues. Germline assignment: CDR1 LNHDA and CDR2 SQIVND (reference sequence). V was clipped by 5 bases and J by 3 bases; unmatched bases: 13.

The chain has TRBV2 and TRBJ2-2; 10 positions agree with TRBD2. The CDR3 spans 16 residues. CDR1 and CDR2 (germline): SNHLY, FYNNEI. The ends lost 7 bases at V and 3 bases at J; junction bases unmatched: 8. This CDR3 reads CASKVASGGYTGELFF. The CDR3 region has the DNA TGTGCCAGCAAGGTCGCTAGCGGGGGCTACACCGGGGAGCTGTTTTTT.

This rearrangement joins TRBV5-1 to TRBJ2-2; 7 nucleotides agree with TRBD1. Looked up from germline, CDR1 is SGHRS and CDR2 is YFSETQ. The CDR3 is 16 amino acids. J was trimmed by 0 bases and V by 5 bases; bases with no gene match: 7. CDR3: CASSSLGTANTGELFF. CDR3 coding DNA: TGCGCCAGCAGTTCCCTTGGGACAGCGAACACCGGGGAGCTGTTTTTT.

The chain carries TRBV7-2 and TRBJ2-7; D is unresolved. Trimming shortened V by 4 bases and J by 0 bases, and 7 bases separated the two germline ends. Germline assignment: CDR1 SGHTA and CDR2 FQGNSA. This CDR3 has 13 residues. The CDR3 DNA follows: TGTGCCAGCAGCTCCCTTCCCTCCTACGAGCAGTACTTC. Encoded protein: CASSSLPSYEQYF.

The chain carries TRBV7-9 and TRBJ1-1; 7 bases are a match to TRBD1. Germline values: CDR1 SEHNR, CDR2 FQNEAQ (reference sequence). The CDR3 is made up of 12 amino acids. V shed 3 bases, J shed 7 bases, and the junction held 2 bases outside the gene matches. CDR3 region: CASSLGTVEAFF. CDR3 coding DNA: TGTGCCAGCAGCTTGGGGACAGTTGAAGCTTTCTTT.

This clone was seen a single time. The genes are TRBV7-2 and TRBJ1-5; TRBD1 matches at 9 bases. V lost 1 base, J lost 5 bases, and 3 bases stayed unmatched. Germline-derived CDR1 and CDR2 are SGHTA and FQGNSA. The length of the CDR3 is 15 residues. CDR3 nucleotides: TGTGCCAGCAGCTTAGGGGACAGGGCCGATCAGCCCCAGCATTTT. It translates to CASSLGDRADQPQHF. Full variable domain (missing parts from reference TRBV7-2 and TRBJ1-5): GAGVSQSPSNKVTEKGKDVELRCDPISGHTALYWYRQSLGQGLEFLIYFQGNSAPDKSGLPSDRFSAERTGGSVSTLTIQRTQQEDSAVYLCASSLGDRADQPQHFGDGTRLSIL.

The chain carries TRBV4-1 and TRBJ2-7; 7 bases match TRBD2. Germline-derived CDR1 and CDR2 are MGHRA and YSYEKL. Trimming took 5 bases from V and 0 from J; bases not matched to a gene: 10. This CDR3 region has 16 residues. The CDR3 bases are TGCGCCAGCAGCTCACCAACGGGGGGAAGCTCCTACGAGCAGTACTTC. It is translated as CASSSPTGGSSYEQYF.

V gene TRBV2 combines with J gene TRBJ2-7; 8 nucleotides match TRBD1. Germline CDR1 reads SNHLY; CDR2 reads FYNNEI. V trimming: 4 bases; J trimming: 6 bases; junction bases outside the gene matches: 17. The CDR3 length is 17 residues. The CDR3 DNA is TGTGCCAGCAGTGTCCACTCTCCCCGTACAGGGGGAGGCGAGCAGTACTTC. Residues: CASSVHSPRTGGGEQYF.

The CDR3 region is CASSGLGGGLSQPQHF. Here the CDR3 DNA reads TGCGCCAGCAGCGGACTAGGCGGGGGTCTTTCGCAGCCCCAGCATTTT. The V gene is TRBV4-3, the J gene TRBJ1-5, with D possibly TRBD1 on 5 matching bases. Germline CDR1 reads LGHNA; CDR2 reads YSLEER. The CDR3 consists of 16 residues. The V end was cut by 5 bases, the J end by 7 bases, with 21 bases between.

CDR3 sequence reads: CASSVGRVSGNTIYF. As DNA, the CDR3 is TGTGCCAGCAGCGTAGGGAGGGTTTCCGGAAACACCATATATTTT. The genes are TRBV9 and TRBJ1-3; D unresolved. This CDR3 contains 15 residues. The ends were cut back, 0 bases at V and 4 bases at J, with 11 bases in the middle. Per the germline V gene, CDR1 is SGDLS and CDR2 is YYNGEE.

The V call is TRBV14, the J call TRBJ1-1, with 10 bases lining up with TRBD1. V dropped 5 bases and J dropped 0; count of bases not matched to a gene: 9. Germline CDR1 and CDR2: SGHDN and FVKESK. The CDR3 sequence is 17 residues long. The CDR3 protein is CASSFRDRGYMNTEAFF. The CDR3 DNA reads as TGTGCCAGCAGCTTTCGGGACAGGGGATACATGAACACTGAAGCTTTCTTT.

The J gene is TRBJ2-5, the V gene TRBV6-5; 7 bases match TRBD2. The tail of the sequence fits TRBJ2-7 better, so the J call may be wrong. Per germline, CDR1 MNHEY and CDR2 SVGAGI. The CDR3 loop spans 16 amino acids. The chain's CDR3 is CASSYGERRERYEQYF. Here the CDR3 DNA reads TGTGCCAGCAGTTACGGCGAACGGCGGGAGAGGTACGAGCAGTACTTC.

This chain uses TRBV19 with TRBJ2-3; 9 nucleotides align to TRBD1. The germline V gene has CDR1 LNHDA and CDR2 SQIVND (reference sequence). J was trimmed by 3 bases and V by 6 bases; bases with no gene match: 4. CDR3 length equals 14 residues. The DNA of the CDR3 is TGTGCCAGTAGACAAGACAGGGGGACAGATACGCAGTATTTT. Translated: CASRQDRGTDTQYF.

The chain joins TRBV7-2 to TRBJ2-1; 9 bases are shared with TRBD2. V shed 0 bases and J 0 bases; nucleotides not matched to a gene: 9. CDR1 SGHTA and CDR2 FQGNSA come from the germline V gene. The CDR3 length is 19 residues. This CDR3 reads CASSLAGGSGRNSYNEQFF. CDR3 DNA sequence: TGTGCCAGCAGCTTAGCCGGCGGTAGCGGGAGAAACTCCTACAATGAGCAGTTCTTC.

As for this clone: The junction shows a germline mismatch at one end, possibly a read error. The CDR3 nucleotides are TGTTCCAGCAGCTTAGTACAGAGCACTAGCGAAAAACTGTTTTTT. Its translation is CSSSLVQSTSEKLFF. The chain joins TRBV7-9 to TRBJ1-4; D remains ambiguous. The length of the CDR3 is 15 residues. The V gene's germline CDR1 is SEHNR and CDR2 FQNEAQ (reference sequence).

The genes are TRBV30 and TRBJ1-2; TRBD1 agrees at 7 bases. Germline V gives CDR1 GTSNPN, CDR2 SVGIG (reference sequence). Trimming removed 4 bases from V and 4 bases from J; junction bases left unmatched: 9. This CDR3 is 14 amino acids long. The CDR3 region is CAWTQRTGIYGYTF. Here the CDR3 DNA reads TGTGCCTGGACCCAGAGGACAGGCATCTATGGCTACACCTTC.

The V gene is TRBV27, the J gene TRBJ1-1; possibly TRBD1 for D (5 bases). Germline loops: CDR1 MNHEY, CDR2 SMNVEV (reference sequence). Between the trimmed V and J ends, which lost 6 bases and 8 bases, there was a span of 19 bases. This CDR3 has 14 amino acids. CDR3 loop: CASSPAIDSVEAFF. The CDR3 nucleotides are TGTGCCAGCAGCCCCGCTATCGACAGTGTAGAAGCTTTCTTT.

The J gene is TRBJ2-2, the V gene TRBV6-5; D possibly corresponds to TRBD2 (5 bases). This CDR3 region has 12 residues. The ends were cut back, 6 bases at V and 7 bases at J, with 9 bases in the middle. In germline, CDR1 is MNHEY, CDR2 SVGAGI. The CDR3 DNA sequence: TGTGCCAGCAGGCTAAGCGGCGGGGAGCTGTTTTTT. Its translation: CASRLSGGELFF.

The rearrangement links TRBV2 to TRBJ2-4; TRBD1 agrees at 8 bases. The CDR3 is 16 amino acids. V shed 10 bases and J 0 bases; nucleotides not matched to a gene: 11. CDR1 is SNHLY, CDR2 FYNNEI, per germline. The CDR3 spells CATTYRGLVAKNIQYF. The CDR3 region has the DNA TGTGCCACAACCTACAGGGGGTTGGTAGCCAAAAACATTCAGTACTTC.

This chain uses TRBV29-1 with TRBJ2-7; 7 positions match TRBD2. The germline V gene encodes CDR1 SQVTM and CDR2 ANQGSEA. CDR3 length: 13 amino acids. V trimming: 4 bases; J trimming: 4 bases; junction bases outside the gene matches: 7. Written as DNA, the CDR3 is TGCAGCGTTGCGGGCAGCGGGACGTACGAGCAGTACTTC. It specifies CSVAGSGTYEQYF.